Below are 11 T cell receptor beta chains sequenced from a single sample in a study of blood T cell repertoires in COVID-19. Sequencing was performed with immunoSEQ multiplex PCR; in TCRdb, only in-frame clones are kept and a portion is missing. The repertoire holds over 250,000 clones, with about 90% as singletons. Sample: peripheral blood. The receptors were sampled from a woman aged 70-85 years with COVID-19, enrolled during active disease.

The CDR3 region has the DNA TGTGCCAGCAGTTTTATTAGCGAGCCCTACGAGCAGTACTTC. It specifies CASSFISEPYEQYF. V is TRBV27 and J is TRBJ2-7; D possibly corresponds to TRBD2 (5 bases). Germline V CDR1 and CDR2: MNHEY, SMNVEV (reference sequence). Trimming took 3 bases from V and 2 from J, leaving 11 bases between them. This CDR3 is built from 14 residues.

This sequence joins TRBV3-1 (or the pseudogene TRBV3-2) and TRBJ2-3; the match to TRBD2 covers 14 bases. The CDR3 length is 16 residues. Per the germline V gene, CDR1 is LGHDT and CDR2 is YNNKEL (reference sequence). Unmatched junction bases numbered 4, after V lost 5 bases and J lost 3 bases. The CDR3 loop reads CASSIGTSGRTDTQYF. CDR3 coding DNA: TGTGCCAGCAGCATCGGGACTAGCGGGAGAACAGATACGCAGTATTTT.

The chain is built from TRBV30 and TRBJ1-2; weak D call: TRBD1 (6 bases). Germline CDR1 GTSNPN, CDR2 SVGIG (reference sequence). Trimming shortened V by 4 bases and J by 2 bases, and 20 bases separated the two germline ends. The CDR3 consists of 16 residues. Here the CDR3 reads CAWTRPARGANYGYTF. The CDR3 DNA reads TGTGCCTGGACCCGTCCCGCCCGGGGGGCAAACTATGGCTACACCTTC. Variable domain in full (rest from reference TRBV30 and TRBJ1-2): SQTIHQWPATLVQPVGSPLSLECTVEGTSNPNLYWYRQAAGRGLQLLFYSVGIGQISSEVPQNLSASRPQDRQFILSSKKLLLSDSGFYLCAWTRPARGANYGYTFGSGTRLTVV.

The V call is TRBV5-1, the J call TRBJ1-2, with D possibly matching TRBD1 (6 bases). This CDR3 has 14 amino acids. V was pared by 4 bases and J by 8 bases, with 18 bases between. Germline loops: CDR1 SGHRS, CDR2 YFSETQ. The CDR3 nucleotides read TGCGCCAGCAGCATCGGGCAGGGGAGTGGCGGCTACACCTTC. Translated, it gives CASSIGQGSGGYTF.

The V gene is TRBV28, the J gene TRBJ2-1; no definite D call. The germline gives CDR1 MDHEN, CDR2 SYDVKM. V lost 6 bases, J lost 8 bases, and 8 bases lay in between. CDR3 length: 11 residues. The DNA of the CDR3 is TGTGCCAGCAGAGAGATTCATGAGCAGTTCTTC. It translates to CASREIHEQFF.

The CDR3 spells CASSPRLAGSYNEQFF. The DNA of the CDR3 is TGTGCCAGCTCACCCCGTTTAGCCGGATCCTACAATGAGCAGTTCTTC. The rearrangement uses TRBV18 and TRBJ2-1; D is unclear. The length of the CDR3 is 16 residues. V dropped 3 bases and J dropped 1 base, with 13 bases sitting between them. CDR1 and CDR2 from the germline V gene are KGHSH and LQKENI.

This sequence joins TRBV7-9 and TRBJ1-5; D might be TRBD1 (5 bases). Germline V gene sequence: CDR1 SEHNR, CDR2 FQNEAQ (reference sequence). Trimming shortened V by 0 bases and J by 5 bases, and 8 bases separated the two germline ends. The CDR3 consists of 14 residues. In DNA, the CDR3 is TGTGCCAGCAGCTTAGCGACAGTCCATCAGCCCCAGCATTTT. It encodes CASSLATVHQPQHF.

This clone occurred a few times. The rearrangement joins TRBV28 to TRBJ1-2; D may be TRBD1 (5 bases). V was shortened by 4 bases and J by 9 bases, with 15 bases between the two germline ends. Germline CDR1 MDHEN, CDR2 SYDVKM. This CDR3 contains 13 residues. CDR3 sequence reads: CASSSQGTLRYTF. CDR3 in DNA: TGTGCCAGCAGTTCGCAAGGGACTTTACGCTACACCTTC.

The rearrangement links TRBV20-1 to TRBJ2-1; unclear D gene. The CDR3 is 13 residues long. The ends were cut back, 3 bases at V and 1 base at J, with 7 bases in the middle. Germline CDR1 is DFQATT and CDR2 is SNEGSKA (reference sequence). The CDR3 DNA is TGCAGTGCTAGTCCTTTTTCCTACAATGAGCAGTTCTTC. It yields the protein CSASPFSYNEQFF.

As for this clone: The same CDR3 arises from other DNA sequences in this sample as well. The rearrangement uses TRBV10-3 and TRBJ1-1, with 7 bases identical to TRBD1. With 7 bases clipped from V and 0 bases from J, the junction kept 5 bases outside the gene matches. CDR3 size: 14 residues. Germline CDR1 and CDR2: ENHRY and SYGVKD. The CDR3 reads CAITTDRVNTEAFF. In DNA form, the CDR3 reads TGTGCCATCACCACCGACAGGGTGAACACTGAAGCTTTCTTT.

The rearrangement links TRBV28 to TRBJ1-4; a possible D gene is TRBD1 (5 bases). The V end lost 3 bases, the J end lost 7 bases, and 18 bases lay between the germline ends. Germline loops: CDR1 MDHEN, CDR2 SYDVKM. The CDR3 contains 16 residues. The CDR3 nucleotides read TGTGCCAGCAGTTTCCGTTCGAACCGGGGGAGTGAAAAACTGTTTTTT. This encodes CASSFRSNRGSEKLFF.